This T cell receptor (beta chain) was captured by sequencing in a study of blood T cell repertoires in COVID-19. Study background: Samples of COVID-19 (acute and convalescent) were obtained from the United States, Italy and Spain. In each case, the material was cDNA or gDNA derived from T cells, B-cell-depleted T cells, or PBMCs.

Authors' methods: Amplification of reference gene primers provided the estimated nucleated cell counts. Only in-frame clones appear in the TCRdb table, and some are missing; sequencing was by immunoSEQ multiplex PCR. V and J calls and clone size are those listed in that table; D and trimming were worked out from the DNA. The table includes more than 95,000 clones, 70% to 85% detected once. The CDR3 totals 13 residues. Germline V gene data show CDR1 as SNHLY and CDR2 as FYNNEI. V was clipped by 0 bases and J by 7 bases; unmatched bases: 2. The chain has TRBV2 and TRBJ2-7, with 8 bases identical to TRBD2. Sequenced sample: peripheral blood. The origin of this receptor is a man aged 50-59 years with acute or convalescent COVID-19. CDR3 protein: CASSEASGGEQYF. The CDR3 DNA reads as TGTGCCAGCAGTGAAGCTTCGGGGGGGGAGCAGTACTTC.